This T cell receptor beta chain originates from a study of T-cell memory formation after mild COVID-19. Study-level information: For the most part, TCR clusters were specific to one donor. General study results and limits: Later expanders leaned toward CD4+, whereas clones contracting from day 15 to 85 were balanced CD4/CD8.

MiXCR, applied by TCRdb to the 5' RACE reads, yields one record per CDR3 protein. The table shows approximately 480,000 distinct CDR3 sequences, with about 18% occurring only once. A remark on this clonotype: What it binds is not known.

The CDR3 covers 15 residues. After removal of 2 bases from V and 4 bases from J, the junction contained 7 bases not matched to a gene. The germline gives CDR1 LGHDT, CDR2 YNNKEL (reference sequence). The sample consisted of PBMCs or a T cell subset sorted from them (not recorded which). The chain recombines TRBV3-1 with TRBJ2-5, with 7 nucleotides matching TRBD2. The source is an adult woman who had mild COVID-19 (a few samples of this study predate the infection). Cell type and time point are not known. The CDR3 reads CASSQLRGGRETQYF. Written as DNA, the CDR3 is TGTGCCAGCAGCCAACTAAGGGGCGGGAGAGAGACCCAGTACTTC.